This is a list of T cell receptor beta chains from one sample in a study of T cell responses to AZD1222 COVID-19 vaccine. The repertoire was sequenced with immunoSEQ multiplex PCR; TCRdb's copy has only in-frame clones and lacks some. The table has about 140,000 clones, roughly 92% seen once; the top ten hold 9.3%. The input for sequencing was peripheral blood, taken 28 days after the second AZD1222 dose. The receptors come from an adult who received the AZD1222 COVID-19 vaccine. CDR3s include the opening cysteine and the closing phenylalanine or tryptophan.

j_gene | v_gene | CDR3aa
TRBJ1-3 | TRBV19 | CASQIGVSGNTIYF
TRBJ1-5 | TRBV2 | CASGDGQYSNQPQHF
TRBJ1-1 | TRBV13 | CASRAGSEAFF
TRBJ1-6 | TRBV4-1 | CASSQGAQFNSPLHF
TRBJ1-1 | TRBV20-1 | CSPSDGTEAFF
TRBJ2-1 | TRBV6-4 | CASSDSRFGVRQFF
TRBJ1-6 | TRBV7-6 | CASSLEPGVTYNSPLHF
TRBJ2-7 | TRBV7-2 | CASSLLAGGYEQYF
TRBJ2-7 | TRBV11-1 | CASSSRVRSYEQYF
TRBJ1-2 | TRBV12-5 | CASGPTVANYGYTF
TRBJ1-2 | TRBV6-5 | CASSYSSYYGYTF
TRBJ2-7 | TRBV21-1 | CASSNWEGARSGYF
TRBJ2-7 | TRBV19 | CASSPRTSGGIEQYF
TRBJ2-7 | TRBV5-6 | CASSIGRVNEQYF
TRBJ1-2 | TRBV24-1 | CATSDLGTDMGLYGYTF
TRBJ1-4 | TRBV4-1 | CASSQGLRATNEKLFF
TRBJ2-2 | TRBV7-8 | CASSFGGLTGELFF
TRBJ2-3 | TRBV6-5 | CASSQGLRTDTQYF
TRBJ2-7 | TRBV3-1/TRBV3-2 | CASSQVGQPYEQYF
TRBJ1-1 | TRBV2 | CASRIQVLNTEAFF
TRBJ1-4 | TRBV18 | CASSPIGPGMTTNEKLFF
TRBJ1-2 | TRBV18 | CASSPGQGYGYTF
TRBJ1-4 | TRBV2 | CASSRGQARAVGEKLFF
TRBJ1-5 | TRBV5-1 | CASSLRRGGVYSNQPQHF
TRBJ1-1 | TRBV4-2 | CASSFTTANTEAFF
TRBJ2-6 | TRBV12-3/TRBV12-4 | CASDQPGANVLTF
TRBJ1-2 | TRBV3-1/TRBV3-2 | CASTSRAGGNGYTF
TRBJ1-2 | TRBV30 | CARRANTDLYGYTF
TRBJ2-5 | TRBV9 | CASSANSPETQYF
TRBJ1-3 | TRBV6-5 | CASRSQGVSGNTIYF
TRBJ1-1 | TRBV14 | CASSQEPGFEAFF
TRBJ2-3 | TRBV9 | CASSVLAGGGNTQYF
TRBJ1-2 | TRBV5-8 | CASSAKNNYGYTF
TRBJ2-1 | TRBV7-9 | CASSLRGENEQFF
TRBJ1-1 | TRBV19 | CASSDRQQNTEAFF
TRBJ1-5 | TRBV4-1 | CASSHTRLRGGDQPQHF
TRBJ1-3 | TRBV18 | CASSFPGTYSGNTIYF
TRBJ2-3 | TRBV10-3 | CAISEMIGRSDTQYF
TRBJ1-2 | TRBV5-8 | CATGARDGSFRGYTF
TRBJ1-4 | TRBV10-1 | CASSESGEPEEKLFF
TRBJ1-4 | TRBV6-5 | CASRDRVRGNEKLFF
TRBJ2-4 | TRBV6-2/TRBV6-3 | CASSQDTFNIQYF
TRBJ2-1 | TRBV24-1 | CATSDATGTYNEQFF
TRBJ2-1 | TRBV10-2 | CASSEGYSSYNEQFF
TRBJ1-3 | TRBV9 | CASSNRTPLIFSGNTIYF
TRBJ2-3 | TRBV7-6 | CASSRGLAGGTDTQYF
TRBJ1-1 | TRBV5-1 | CASSFTTAMNTEAFF
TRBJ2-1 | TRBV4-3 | CASSQPSGGNEQFF
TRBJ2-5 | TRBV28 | CASSRLDDQETQYF
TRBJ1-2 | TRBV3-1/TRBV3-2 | CASSQTTGTGANGYTF
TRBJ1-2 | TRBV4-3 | CASSQDRGLGGYTF
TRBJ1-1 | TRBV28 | CASSSYSTRGTEAFF
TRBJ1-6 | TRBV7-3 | CASSPDAGEDSPLHF
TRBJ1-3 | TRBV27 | CASSSGGRAGNTIYF
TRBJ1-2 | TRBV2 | CASSDGDDIYGYTF